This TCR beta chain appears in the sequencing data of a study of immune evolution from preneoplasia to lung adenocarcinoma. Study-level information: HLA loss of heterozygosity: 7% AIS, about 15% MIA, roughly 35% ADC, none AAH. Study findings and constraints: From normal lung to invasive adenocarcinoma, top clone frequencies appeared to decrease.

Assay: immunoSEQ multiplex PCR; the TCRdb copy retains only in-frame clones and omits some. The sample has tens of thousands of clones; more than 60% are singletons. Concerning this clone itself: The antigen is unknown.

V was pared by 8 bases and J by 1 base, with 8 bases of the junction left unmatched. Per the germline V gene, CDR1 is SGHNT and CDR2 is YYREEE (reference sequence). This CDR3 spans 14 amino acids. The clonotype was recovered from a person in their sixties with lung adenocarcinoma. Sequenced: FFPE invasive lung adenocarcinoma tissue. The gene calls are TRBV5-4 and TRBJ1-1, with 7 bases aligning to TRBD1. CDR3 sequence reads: CAREGTAENTEAFF. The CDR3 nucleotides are TGTGCCAGGGAAGGGACAGCCGAGAACACTGAAGCTTTCTTT.